These T cell receptor beta chains were read from a single sample in a study of CD8+CD57+ T cells in acquired aplastic anemia. TCRdb re-analysed the reads in MiXCR, keeping a single row per CDR3 protein. The profile shows 120,000 or so distinct CDR3 sequences, over 30% of them singletons. The sample comprised sorted CD4+, CD8+, or CD8+CD57+ T cells (not recorded which) from PBMCs. The receptors were sampled from a human donor with aplastic anemia. The CDR3 runs from the conserved cysteine through the conserved F or W. A D gene is named only where the DNA matches it firmly. Only some rows state a clone size, as once, few, many or a class for expanded clones.

>TRBV19|NA|NA|TRBJ1-4
CASSIREDLGKLFF
TGTGCCAGTAGTATCAGAGAGGACCTTGGGAAACTGTTTTTT
>TRBV10-3|NA|TRBD2|TRBJ2-5
CAIGASGSAETQYF
TGTGCCATCGGGGCTAGCGGGAGTGCAGAGACCCAGTACTTC
>TRBV6-1|many|NA|TRBJ1-5
CATGRRPNQPQHF
TGTGCCACCGGCAGGAGGCCAAATCAGCCCCAGCATTTT
>TRBV24-1|many|TRBD2|TRBJ2-1
CATSDFSGGYNEQFF
TGTGCCACCAGTGATTTTAGCGGGGGCTACAATGAGCAGTTCTTC
>TRBV7-8|few|NA|TRBJ1-2
CASSHEAGYGYTF
TGTGCCAGCAGCCATGAGGCAGGGTACGGCTACACCTTC
>TRBV19|many|TRBD1|TRBJ1-4
CASSLGTGNEKLFF
TGTGCCAGTAGTCTCGGGACAGGAAATGAAAAACTGTTTTTT
>TRBV6-1|many|NA|TRBJ1-6
CASSLTPGFGSPLHF
TGTGCCAGCAGCTTAACACCAGGGTTCGGATCACCCCTCCACTTT
>TRBV10-3|NA|NA|TRBJ1-2
CASSLIGIGFSYGYTF
TGTGCCAGCAGTTTAATCGGGATAGGGTTCTCCTATGGCTACACCTTC
>TRBV2|NA|TRBD1|TRBJ1-2
CASTPRGQNYGYTF
TGTGCCAGCACCCCTCGGGGACAGAACTATGGCTACACCTTC
>TRBV6-5|many|TRBD1|TRBJ1-2
CASSSSKGAGGYTF
TGTGCCAGCAGTTCGTCTAAGGGGGCGGGGGGCTACACCTTC
>TRBV25-1|NA|NA|TRBJ1-4
CASSLAWVVGAANEKLFF
TGTGCCAGCAGCTTAGCGTGGGTTGTGGGGGCAGCTAATGAAAAACTGTTTTTT
>TRBV7-2|NA|TRBD1|TRBJ2-7
CASSATGGSYEQYF
TGTGCCAGCAGCGCGACAGGGGGATCCTACGAGCAGTACTTC
>TRBV2|many|NA|TRBJ1-6
CASGSWSYNSPLHF
TGTGCCAGCGGCTCCTGGTCCTATAATTCACCCCTCCACTTT
>TRBV7-3|many|NA|TRBJ2-1
CASSPRREGEQFF
TGTGCCAGCAGCCCAAGGCGAGAGGGAGAGCAGTTCTTC
>TRBV20-1|NA|NA|TRBJ1-5
CSARDEGQGGQPQHF
TGCAGTGCTAGAGATGAGGGTCAGGGTGGCCAGCCCCAGCATTTT
>TRBV29-1|many|TRBD1|TRBJ1-4
CSARQGAGEKLFF
TGCAGCGCCCGACAGGGGGCGGGAGAAAAACTGTTTTTT
>TRBV2|many|NA|TRBJ2-4
CASSEIPQSIQYF
TGTGCCAGCAGTGAAATCCCGCAGAGCATTCAGTACTTC
>TRBV18|NA|NA|TRBJ2-3
CASSPYQGGDNTQYF
TGTGCCAGCTCACCATATCAGGGTGGGGATAATACGCAGTATTTT
>TRBV9|many|NA|TRBJ1-6
CASSARGAGYNSPLHF
TGTGCCAGCAGCGCTAGGGGGGCGGGCTATAATTCACCCCTCCACTTT
>TRBV9|NA|NA|TRBJ2-1
CASSDRVDNEQFF
TGTGCCAGCAGCGACAGGGTGGACAATGAGCAGTTCTTC
>TRBV15|NA|NA|TRBJ2-3
CATSRGNSGPDTQYF
TGTGCCACCAGCAGAGGAAACTCGGGTCCAGATACGCAGTATTTT
>TRBV20-1|NA|NA|TRBJ1-2
CSGRGGGQDYGYTF
TGCAGTGGCAGAGGCGGGGGGCAGGACTATGGCTACACCTTC
>TRBV24-1|NA|TRBD1|TRBJ1-1
CATSATTGDEAFF
TGTGCCACCAGTGCCACCACAGGGGATGAAGCTTTCTTT
>TRBV20-1|many|NA|TRBJ2-1
CSVKRRQGNEQFF
TGCAGTGTAAAAAGGAGGCAAGGCAATGAGCAGTTCTTC
>TRBV7-2|many|TRBD1|TRBJ2-3
CASSLASGQGNFGTQYF
TGTGCCAGCAGCTTAGCCTCGGGACAGGGAAACTTTGGTACGCAGTATTTT
>TRBV5-8|NA|TRBD1|TRBJ1-2
CASSFRQGYLRYTF
TGTGCCAGCAGCTTCAGACAGGGTTATCTCCGCTACACCTTC
>TRBV29-1|NA|NA|TRBJ2-5
CSFGETQYF
TGCAGTTTCGGAGAGACCCAGTACTTC